This is a list of T cell receptor beta chains from one sample in a study of blood T cell repertoires in COVID-19. Repertoires were generated with immunoSEQ multiplex PCR, while TCRdb's copy carries only in-frame clones and drops some. This table has fewer than 350,000 clones, roughly nine tenths appearing once. Sequencing used peripheral blood. The receptors originated from a woman younger than 45 with COVID-19, enrolled during active disease. CDR3s include the opening cysteine and the closing phenylalanine or tryptophan. A D gene is named only where the DNA matches it firmly. Size is stated for part of the rows, as once, few or many counts, or as a class when the clone is expanded.

>TRBD2|-|TRBJ2-3|TRBV6-4
CASSDLGGGSDTQYF
TGTGCCAGCAGTGACCTTGGCGGGGGGTCAGATACGCAGTATTTT
>TRBD2|-|TRBJ2-7|TRBV30
CAWSPPGTSGDYEQYF
TGTGCCTGGAGTCCCCCCGGGACTAGCGGGGACTACGAGCAGTACTTC
>TRBD2|-|TRBJ2-3|TRBV9
CASSPRLAGGSTTDTQYF
TGTGCCAGCAGCCCTCGACTAGCGGGGGGCTCTACGACAGATACGCAGTATTTT
>-|-|TRBJ1-2|TRBV7-9
CASSSSLNYGYTF
TGTGCCAGCAGCTCGTCTCTGAACTATGGCTACACCTTC
>-|-|TRBJ1-2|TRBV6-5
CASGRDYGYTF
TGTGCCAGCGGCAGGGACTATGGCTACACCTTC
>-|-|TRBJ1-3|TRBV4-1
CASSDRISGNTIYF
TGCGCCAGTTCTGACAGGATCTCTGGAAACACCATATATTTT
>-|-|TRBJ2-7|TRBV2
CASSPRGSYEQYF
TGTGCCAGCAGTCCAAGGGGGTCCTACGAGCAGTACTTC
>TRBD1|few|TRBJ1-3|TRBV2
CASILDRAGNTIYF
TGTGCCAGCATTCTCGACAGGGCTGGAAACACCATATATTTT
>TRBD1|-|TRBJ2-1|TRBV6-5
CASSPGTGVNEQFF
TGTGCCAGCAGCCCAGGGACAGGGGTCAATGAGCAGTTCTTC
>-|-|TRBJ2-6|TRBV19
CASSIDPGSNVLTF
TGTGCCAGTAGTATAGATCCAGGATCCAACGTCCTGACTTTC
>-|-|TRBJ2-2|TRBV5-8
CASSLWGAGELFF
TGTGCCAGCAGCTTGTGGGGAGCCGGGGAGCTGTTTTTT
>TRBD2|-|TRBJ2-2|TRBV14
CASSHSGGAPFGRAGELFF
TGTGCCAGCAGCCATTCGGGGGGAGCACCCTTCGGTAGAGCCGGGGAGCTGTTTTTT
>-|-|TRBJ2-2|TRBV5-1
CASSPGNGPPTGELFF
TGCGCCAGCAGCCCGGGGAACGGGCCGCCCACCGGGGAGCTGTTTTTT
>-|-|TRBJ2-5|TRBV2
CASYKGYWEGEETQYF
TGTGCCAGCTACAAAGGGTACTGGGAGGGGGAAGAGACCCAGTACTTC
>TRBD1|-|TRBJ1-1|TRBV5-5
CASSLEGQGGTEAFF
TGTGCCAGCAGCTTGGAGGGACAGGGCGGCACTGAAGCTTTCTTT
>-|few|TRBJ1-4|TRBV7-9
CASSLTGSVEKLFF
TGTGCCAGCAGCTTAACAGGGTCGGTAGAAAAACTGTTTTTT
>-|-|TRBJ1-2|TRBV18
CASSPYGGRGGYTF
TGTGCCAGCTCACCATACGGGGGGCGAGGGGGCTACACCTTC
>-|-|TRBJ1-2|TRBV20-1
CSASRGASGYTF
TGCAGTGCTAGTCGGGGGGCGAGTGGCTACACCTTC
>-|-|TRBJ2-7|TRBV3-1/TRBV3-2
CASSQNLYEQYF
TGTGCCAGCAGCCAGAACTTATACGAGCAGTACTTC
>TRBD2|-|TRBJ2-1|TRBV11-2
CASSLGTSGFF
TGTGCCAGCAGCTTAGGGACTAGCGGATTCTTC
>TRBD1|once|TRBJ2-6|TRBV5-1
CASSGGTGISGANVLTF
TGCGCCAGCAGCGGCGGGACAGGAATCTCTGGGGCCAACGTCCTGACTTTC
>-|-|TRBJ1-4|TRBV18
CASSPSFREKLFF
TGTGCCAGCTCACCATCCTTCAGGGAAAAACTGTTTTTT
>TRBD1|-|TRBJ1-2|TRBV6-6
CASSYNQGEQGYTF
TGTGCCAGCAGTTACAACCAGGGGGAACAGGGCTACACCTTC
>TRBD1|many|TRBJ2-7|TRBV5-6
CASSLGDRGFYEQYF
TGTGCCAGCAGCTTGGGGGACAGGGGGTTCTACGAGCAGTACTTC
>TRBD2|once|TRBJ2-3|TRBV4-1
CASSQAGSGLAGTTDTQYF
TGCGCCAGCAGCCAAGCCGGGTCCGGACTAGCGGGAACTACAGATACGCAGTATTTT
>TRBD1|-|TRBJ2-1|TRBV4-1
CASSRPGQALGVEQFF
TGCGCCAGCAGCCGACCCGGACAGGCTCTGGGAGTCGAGCAGTTCTTC
>-|-|TRBJ2-3|TRBV11-2
CASSLERLLTDTQYF
TGTGCCAGCAGCTTAGAGAGACTTCTCACAGATACGCAGTATTTT
>TRBD1|-|TRBJ2-3|TRBV10-3
CAISESWTGTTDTQYF
TGTGCCATCAGTGAGTCGTGGACAGGGACGACAGATACGCAGTATTTT
>TRBD2|-|TRBJ2-7|TRBV7-2
CASSLAGGPSSYEQYF
TGTGCCAGCAGTCTAGCGGGGGGGCCTAGCTCCTACGAGCAGTACTTC
>-|-|TRBJ1-2|TRBV7-8
CASRGGDNYGYTF
TGTGCCAGCAGGGGGGGAGACAACTATGGCTACACCTTC
>TRBD1|-|TRBJ2-1|TRBV18
CASSDYHRGDYNEQFF
TGTGCCAGCTCAGATTATCACAGGGGGGACTACAATGAGCAGTTCTTC
>-|few|TRBJ1-2|TRBV5-5
CASSLAGSTVYGYTF
TGTGCCAGCAGCTTGGCCGGGAGCACCGTCTATGGCTACACCTTC
>-|-|TRBJ2-7|TRBV5-1
CASSWANEQYF
TGCGCCAGCAGCTGGGCCAACGAGCAGTACTTC
>TRBD2|-|TRBJ2-7|TRBV9
CASSVGGLANYEQYF
TGTGCCAGCAGCGTAGGGGGACTAGCGAACTACGAGCAGTACTTC